This TCR beta chain is drawn from a study of cytomegalovirus exposure and HLA in healthy donors. Study-wide results and caveats: In a later analysis, TCR beta V- and J-gene trimming was associated with a missense DCLRE1C variant.

This clone was counted a few times. Its antigen is undetermined. Although they were nominally healthy when sampled, donors likely had unrecorded immune exposures. PCR primers comprised 60 Vbeta and 13 Jbeta primers. Sequenced by immunoSEQ multiplex PCR; TCRdb stores in-frame clones only, minus some. The sample records roughly 290,000 clones, about four fifths being singletons. What was sequenced was PBMCs. The receptor was derived from a girl aged 2 to 9 in good health and CMV-seronegative.

DNA of the CDR3: TGCGCCAGCAGCTTGGGACTAGCGGGGGGTCCTGGGACCCAGTACTTC. Amino acid sequence: CASSLGLAGGPGTQYF. V and J are TRBV5-1 and TRBJ2-5, with 13 nucleotides matching TRBD2. Trimming took 0 bases from V and 7 from J; bases not matched to a gene: 6. Germline CDR1 reads SGHRS; CDR2 reads YFSETQ. The CDR3 runs to 16 residues.